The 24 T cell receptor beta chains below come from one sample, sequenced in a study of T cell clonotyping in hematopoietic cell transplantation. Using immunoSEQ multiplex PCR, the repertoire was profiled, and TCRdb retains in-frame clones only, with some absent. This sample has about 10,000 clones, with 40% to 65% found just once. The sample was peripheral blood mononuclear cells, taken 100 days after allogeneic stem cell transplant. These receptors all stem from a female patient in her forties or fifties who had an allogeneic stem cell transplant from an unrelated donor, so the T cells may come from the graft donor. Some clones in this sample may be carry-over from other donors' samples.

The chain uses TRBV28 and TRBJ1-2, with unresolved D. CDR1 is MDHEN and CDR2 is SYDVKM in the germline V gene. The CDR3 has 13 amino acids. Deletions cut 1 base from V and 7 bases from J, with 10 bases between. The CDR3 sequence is CASSLSLVSGYTF. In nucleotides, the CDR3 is TGTGCCAGCAGTTTATCGCTCGTGAGTGGCTACACCTTC.

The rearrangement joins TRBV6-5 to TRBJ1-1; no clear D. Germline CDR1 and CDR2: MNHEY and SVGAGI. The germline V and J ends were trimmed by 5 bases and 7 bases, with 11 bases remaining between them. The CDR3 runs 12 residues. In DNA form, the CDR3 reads TGTGCCAGCAGTCGACACCAAGGTGAAGCTTTCTTT. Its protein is CASSRHQGEAFF.

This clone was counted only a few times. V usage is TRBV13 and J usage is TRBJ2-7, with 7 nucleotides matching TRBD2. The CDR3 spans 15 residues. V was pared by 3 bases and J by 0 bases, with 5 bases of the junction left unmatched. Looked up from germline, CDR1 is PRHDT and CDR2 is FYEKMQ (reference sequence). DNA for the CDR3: TGTGCCAGCAGCTTGAGGCGGGGGAGCTCCTACGAGCAGTACTTC. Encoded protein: CASSLRRGSSYEQYF.

CDR3 nucleotide sequence: TGTGCCTGGAGTCCCGGAACCTACAATGAGCAGTTCTTC. Its translation: CAWSPGTYNEQFF. This chain links TRBV30 with TRBJ2-1, with D uncertain. V was trimmed by 2 bases and J by 2 bases, leaving 7 bases between them. CDR3 length equals 13 residues. Germline CDR1 and CDR2: GTSNPN and SVGIG (reference sequence).

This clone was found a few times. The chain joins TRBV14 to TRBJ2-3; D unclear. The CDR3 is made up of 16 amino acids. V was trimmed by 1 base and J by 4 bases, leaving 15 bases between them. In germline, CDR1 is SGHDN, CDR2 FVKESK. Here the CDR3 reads CASSQGRRRSADTQYF. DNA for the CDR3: TGTGCCAGCAGCCAAGGCCGCCGTAGGTCGGCAGATACGCAGTATTTT.

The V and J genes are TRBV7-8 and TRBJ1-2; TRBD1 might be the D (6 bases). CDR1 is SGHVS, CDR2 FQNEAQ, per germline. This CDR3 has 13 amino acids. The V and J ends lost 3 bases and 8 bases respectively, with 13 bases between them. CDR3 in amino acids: CASSFSTGIGYTF. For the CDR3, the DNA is TGTGCCAGCAGCTTTTCGACAGGCATAGGCTACACCTTC.

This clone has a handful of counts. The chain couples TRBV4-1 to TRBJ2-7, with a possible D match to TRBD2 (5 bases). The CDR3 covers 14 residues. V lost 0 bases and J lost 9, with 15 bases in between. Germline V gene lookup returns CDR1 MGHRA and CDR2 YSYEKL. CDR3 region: CASSQENRPGWQYF. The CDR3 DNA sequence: TGCGCCAGCAGCCAAGAGAATCGGCCGGGATGGCAGTACTTC.

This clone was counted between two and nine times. The CDR3 loop reads CASSEVRDQETQYF. The CDR3 DNA reads as TGTGCCAGCAGTGAGGTTAGGGACCAAGAGACCCAGTACTTC. This sequence joins TRBV25-1 and TRBJ2-5; D unclear. V was cut by 3 bases and J by 0 bases, with 8 bases left in between. Germline V gives CDR1 MGHDK, CDR2 SYGVNS. CDR3 length: 14 amino acids.

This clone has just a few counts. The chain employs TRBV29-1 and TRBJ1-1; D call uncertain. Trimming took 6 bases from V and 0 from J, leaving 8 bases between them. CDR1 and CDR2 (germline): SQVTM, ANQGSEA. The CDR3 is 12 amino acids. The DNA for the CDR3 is TGCAGCGTGGCCTTAATGAACACTGAAGCTTTCTTT. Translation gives CSVALMNTEAFF.

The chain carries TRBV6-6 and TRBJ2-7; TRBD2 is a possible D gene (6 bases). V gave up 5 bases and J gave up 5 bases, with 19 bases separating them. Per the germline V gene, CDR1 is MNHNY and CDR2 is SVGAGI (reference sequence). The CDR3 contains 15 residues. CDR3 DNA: TGTGCCAGCAGTACCCCCGCTCGGGGGACGGACGAGCAGTACTTC. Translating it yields CASSTPARGTDEQYF.

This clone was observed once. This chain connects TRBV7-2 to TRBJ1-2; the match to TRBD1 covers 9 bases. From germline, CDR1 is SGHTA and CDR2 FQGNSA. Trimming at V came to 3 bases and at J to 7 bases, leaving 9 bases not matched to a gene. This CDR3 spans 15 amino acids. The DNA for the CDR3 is TGTGCCAGCAGCTTTCCGGGACAGGGAGTGGGTGGCTACACCTTC. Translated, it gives CASSFPGQGVGGYTF.

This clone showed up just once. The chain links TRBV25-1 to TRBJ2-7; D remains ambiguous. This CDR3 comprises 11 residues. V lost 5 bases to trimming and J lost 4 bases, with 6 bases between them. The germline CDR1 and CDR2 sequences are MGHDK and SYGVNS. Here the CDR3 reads CASSLSYEQYF. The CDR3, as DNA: TGTGCCAGCAGTTTGAGTTACGAGCAGTACTTC.

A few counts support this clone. The CDR3 is CASSLGDVYGGEQFF. The DNA of the CDR3 is TGTGCCAGCAGCTTAGGAGACGTTTACGGTGGTGAGCAGTTCTTC. This rearrangement joins TRBV11-2 to TRBJ2-1; D not resolved. Germline CDR1 reads SGHAT; CDR2 reads FQNNGV. V shed 1 base and J shed 9 bases, with 16 bases lying between them. This CDR3 has 15 residues.

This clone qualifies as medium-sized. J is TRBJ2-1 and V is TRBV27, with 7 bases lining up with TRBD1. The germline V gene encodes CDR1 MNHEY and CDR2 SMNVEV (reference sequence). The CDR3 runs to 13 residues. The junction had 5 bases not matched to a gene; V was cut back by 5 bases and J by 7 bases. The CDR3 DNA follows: TGTGCCAGCAGTCCCGGGACAGTAAATGAGCAGTTCTTC. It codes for CASSPGTVNEQFF.

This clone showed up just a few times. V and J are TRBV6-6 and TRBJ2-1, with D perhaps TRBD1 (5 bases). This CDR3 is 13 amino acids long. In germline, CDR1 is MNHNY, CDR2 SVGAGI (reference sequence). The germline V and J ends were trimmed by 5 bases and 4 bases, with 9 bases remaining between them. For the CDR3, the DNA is TGTGCCAGCAGTCCGACAGTGTACAATGAGCAGTTCTTC. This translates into CASSPTVYNEQFF.

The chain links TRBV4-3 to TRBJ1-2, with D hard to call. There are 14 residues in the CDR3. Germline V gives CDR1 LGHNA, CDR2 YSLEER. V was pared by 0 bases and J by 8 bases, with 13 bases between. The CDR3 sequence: CASSQDRFPEGYTF. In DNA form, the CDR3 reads TGCGCCAGCAGCCAAGACAGGTTCCCAGAGGGCTACACCTTC.

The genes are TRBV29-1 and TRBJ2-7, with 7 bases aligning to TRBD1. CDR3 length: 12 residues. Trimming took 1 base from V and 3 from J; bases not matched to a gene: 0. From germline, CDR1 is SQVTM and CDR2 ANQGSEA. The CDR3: CSVEGDSYEQYF. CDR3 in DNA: TGCAGCGTTGAAGGGGACAGCTACGAGCAGTACTTC.

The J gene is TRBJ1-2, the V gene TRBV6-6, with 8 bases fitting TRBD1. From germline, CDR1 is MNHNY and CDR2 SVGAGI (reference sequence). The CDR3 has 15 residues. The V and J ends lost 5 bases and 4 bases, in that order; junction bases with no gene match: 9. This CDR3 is CASSLSTGAPYGYTF. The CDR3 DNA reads TGTGCCAGCAGTCTTTCGACAGGGGCTCCCTATGGCTACACCTTC.

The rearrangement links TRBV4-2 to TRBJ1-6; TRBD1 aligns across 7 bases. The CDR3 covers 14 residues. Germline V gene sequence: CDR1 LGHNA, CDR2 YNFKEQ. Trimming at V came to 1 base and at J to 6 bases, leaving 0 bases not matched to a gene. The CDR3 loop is CASSQGTGNSPLHF. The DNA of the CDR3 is TGTGCCAGCAGCCAAGGGACAGGTAATTCACCCCTCCACTTT.

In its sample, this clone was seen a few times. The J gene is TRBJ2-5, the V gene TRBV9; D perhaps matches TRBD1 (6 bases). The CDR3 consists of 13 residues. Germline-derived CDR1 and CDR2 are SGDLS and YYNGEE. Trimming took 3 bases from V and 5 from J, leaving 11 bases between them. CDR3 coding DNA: TGTGCCAGCAGCGCTCTGAGGGGGGAGACCCAGTACTTC. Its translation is CASSALRGETQYF.

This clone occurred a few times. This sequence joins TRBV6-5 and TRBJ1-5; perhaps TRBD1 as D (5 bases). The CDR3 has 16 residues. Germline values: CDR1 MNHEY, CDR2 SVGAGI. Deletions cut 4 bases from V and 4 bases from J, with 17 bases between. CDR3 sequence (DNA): TGTGCCAGCAGTTCTAGCCCCTCAGGGAAAAATCAGCCCCAGCATTTT. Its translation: CASSSSPSGKNQPQHF.

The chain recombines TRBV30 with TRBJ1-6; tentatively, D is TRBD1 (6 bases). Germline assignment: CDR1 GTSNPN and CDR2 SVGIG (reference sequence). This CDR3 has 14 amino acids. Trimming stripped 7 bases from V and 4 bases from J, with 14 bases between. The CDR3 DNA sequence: TGTGCCTTCGGCAGGGGTATTTATAATTCACCCCTCCACTTT. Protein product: CAFGRGIYNSPLHF.

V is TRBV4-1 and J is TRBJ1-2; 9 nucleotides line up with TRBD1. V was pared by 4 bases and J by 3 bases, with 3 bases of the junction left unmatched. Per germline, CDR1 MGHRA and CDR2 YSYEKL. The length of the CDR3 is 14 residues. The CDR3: CASSLRDRDYGYTF. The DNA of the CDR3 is TGCGCCAGCAGCCTACGGGACAGGGACTATGGCTACACCTTC.

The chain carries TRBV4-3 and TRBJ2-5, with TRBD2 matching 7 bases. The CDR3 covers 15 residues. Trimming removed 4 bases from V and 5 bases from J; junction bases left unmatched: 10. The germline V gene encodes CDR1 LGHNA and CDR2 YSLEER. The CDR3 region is CASSPSTSVGETQYF. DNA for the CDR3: TGCGCCAGCAGCCCCTCAACTAGCGTTGGTGAGACCCAGTACTTC.